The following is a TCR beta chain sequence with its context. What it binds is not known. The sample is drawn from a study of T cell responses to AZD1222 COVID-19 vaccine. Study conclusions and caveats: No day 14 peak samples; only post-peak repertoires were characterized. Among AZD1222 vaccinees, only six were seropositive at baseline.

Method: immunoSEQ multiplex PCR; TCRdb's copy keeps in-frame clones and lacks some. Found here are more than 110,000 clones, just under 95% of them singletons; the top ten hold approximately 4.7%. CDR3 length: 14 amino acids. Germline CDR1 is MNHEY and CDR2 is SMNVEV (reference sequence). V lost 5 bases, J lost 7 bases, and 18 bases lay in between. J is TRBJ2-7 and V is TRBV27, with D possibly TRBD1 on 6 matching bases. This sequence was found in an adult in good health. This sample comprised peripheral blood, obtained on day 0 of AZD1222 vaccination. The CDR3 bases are TGTGCCAGCAGTCGAACCCGTCAGGGGTTGGAGCAGTACTTC. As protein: CASSRTRQGLEQYF.